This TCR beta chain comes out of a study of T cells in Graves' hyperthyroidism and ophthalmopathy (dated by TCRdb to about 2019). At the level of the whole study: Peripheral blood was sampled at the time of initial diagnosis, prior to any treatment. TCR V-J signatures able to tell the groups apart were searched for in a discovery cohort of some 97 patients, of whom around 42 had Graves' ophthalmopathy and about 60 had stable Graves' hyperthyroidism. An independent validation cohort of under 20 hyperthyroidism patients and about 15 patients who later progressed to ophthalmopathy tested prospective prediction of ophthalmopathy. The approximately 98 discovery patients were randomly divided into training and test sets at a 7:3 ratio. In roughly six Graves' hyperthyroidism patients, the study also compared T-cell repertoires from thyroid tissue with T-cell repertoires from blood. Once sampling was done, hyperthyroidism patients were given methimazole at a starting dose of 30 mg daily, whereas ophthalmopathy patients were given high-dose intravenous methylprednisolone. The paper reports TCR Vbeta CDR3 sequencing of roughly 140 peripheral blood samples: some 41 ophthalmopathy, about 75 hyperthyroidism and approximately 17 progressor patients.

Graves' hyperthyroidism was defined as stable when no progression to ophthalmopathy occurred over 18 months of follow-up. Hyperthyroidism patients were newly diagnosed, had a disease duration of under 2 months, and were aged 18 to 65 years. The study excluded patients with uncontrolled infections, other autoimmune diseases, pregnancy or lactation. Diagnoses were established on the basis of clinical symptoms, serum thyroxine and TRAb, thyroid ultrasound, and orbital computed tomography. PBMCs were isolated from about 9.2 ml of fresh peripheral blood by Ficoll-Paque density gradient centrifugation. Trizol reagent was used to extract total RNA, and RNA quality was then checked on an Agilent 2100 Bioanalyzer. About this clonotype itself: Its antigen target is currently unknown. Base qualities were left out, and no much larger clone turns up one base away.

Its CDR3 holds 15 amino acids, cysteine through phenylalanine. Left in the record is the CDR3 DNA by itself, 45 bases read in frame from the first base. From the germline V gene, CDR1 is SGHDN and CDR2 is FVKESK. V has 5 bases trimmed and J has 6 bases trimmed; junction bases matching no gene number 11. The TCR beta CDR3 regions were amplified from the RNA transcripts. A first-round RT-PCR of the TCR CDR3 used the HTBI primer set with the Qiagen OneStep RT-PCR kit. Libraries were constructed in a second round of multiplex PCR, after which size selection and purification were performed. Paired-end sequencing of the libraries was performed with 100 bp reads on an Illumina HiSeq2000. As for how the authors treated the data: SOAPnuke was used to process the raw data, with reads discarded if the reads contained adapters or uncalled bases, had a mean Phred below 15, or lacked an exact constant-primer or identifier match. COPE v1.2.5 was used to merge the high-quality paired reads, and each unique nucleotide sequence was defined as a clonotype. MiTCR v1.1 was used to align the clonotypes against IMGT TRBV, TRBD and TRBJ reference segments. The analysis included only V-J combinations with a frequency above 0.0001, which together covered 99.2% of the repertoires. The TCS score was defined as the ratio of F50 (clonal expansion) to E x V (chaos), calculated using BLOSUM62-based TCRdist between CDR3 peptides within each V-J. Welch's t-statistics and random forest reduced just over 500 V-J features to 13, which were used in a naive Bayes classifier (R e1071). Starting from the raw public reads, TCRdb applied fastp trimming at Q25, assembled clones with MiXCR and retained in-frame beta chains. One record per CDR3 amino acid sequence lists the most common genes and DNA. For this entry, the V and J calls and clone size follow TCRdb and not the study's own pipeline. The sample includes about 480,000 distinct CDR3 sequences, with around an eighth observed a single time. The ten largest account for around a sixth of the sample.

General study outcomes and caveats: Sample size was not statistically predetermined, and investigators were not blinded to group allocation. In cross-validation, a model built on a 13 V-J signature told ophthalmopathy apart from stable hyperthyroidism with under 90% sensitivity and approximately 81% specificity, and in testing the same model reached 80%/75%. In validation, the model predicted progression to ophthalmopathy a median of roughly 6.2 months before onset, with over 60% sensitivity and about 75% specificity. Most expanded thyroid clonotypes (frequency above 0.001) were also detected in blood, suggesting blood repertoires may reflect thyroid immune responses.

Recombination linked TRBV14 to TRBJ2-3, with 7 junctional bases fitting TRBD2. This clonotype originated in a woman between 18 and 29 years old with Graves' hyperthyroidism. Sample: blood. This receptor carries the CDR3 CASSLGLREIDTQYF. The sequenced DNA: TGTGCCAGCAGCTTGGGACTACGCGAGATTGATACGCAGTATTTT.